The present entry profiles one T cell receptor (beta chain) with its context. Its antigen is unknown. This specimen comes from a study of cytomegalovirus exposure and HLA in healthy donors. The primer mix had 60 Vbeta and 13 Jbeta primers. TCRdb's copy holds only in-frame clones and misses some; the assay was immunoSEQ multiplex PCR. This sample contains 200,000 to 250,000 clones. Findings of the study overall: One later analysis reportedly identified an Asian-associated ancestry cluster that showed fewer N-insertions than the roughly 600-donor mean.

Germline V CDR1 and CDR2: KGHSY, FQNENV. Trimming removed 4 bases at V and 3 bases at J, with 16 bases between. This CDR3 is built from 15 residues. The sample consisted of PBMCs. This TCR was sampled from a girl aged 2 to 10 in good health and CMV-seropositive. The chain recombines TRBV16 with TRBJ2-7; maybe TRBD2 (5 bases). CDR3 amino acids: CASSPATGLGYEQYF. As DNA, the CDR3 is TGTGCCAGCAGCCCAGCAACCGGACTGGGCTACGAGCAGTACTTC.